A single T cell receptor beta chain is shown here with its context. Its antigen remains unidentified. These data belong to a study of shared clonotypes between healthy human individuals. General study points: Incompleteness in sorted-subset sequencing, despite large depth, was shown by rarefaction.

Template for every sorted-subset replicate PCR totaled approximately 0.2 ug DNA, approximately 30,000 T cell genomes. Only in-frame clones appear in the TCRdb table, and some are missing; sequencing was by immunoSEQ multiplex PCR. The repertoire consists of roughly 1,500,000 clones, with about 98.5% occurring once and the leading ten covering 0.3% to 0.45%. The CDR3 loop spans 13 amino acids. The V gene's germline CDR1 is SQVTM and CDR2 ANQGSEA. Trimming took off 6 bases at V and 7 bases at J, with 16 bases between the two ends. Caucasian adults residing in Nashville, Tennessee made up all the donors.

The rearrangement joins TRBV29-1 to TRBJ2-1; the D is unclear. Sequenced sample: naive CD4+ T cells sorted from blood. Subset: CD45RA+ positively selected. This receptor was obtained from a man aged 25-45 years in good health. CDR3 loop: CSVGFLTVNEQFF. CDR3 coding DNA: TGCAGCGTGGGCTTCCTGACCGTAAATGAGCAGTTCTTC.